This T cell receptor beta chain is from a study of blood T cell repertoires in COVID-19. The junction had 8 bases not matched to a gene; V was cut back by 5 bases and J by 5 bases. Germline V lookup: CDR1 MGHRA, CDR2 YSYEKL. The CDR3 runs to 14 residues. Method: immunoSEQ multiplex PCR; TCRdb's copy keeps in-frame clones and lacks some. Found here are 390,000 or so clones, 85% to 90% of them singletons; the top ten hold about 1%. Adults between about 18 and 95 years of age took part from fewer than 30 US areas. Donors in Cohort 3 who had recovered were those with two negative PCRs, healthcare professional clearance, or resolution of their symptoms.

The sequenced sample was PBMCs or T cells enriched from blood (not recorded which). The chain joins TRBV4-1 to TRBJ2-7; 8 bases are a match to TRBD1. The sequence was collected from a man in his late teens or twenties who had recovered from COVID-19. CDR3 in DNA: TGCGCCAGCAGCAAACCGGGACAGGCTAACGAGCAGTACTTC. Its translation: CASSKPGQANEQYF.